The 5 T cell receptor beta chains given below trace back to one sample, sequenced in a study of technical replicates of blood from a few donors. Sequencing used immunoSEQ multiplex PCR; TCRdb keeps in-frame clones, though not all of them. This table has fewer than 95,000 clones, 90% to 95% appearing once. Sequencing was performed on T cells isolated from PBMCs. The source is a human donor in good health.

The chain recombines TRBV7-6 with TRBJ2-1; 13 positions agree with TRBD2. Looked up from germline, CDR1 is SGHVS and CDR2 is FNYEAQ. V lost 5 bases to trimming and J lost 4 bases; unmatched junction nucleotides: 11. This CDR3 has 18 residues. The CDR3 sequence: CASSIGTSGAPVYNEQFF. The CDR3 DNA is TGTGCCAGCAGCATCGGGACTAGCGGGGCCCCCGTTTACAATGAGCAGTTCTTC.

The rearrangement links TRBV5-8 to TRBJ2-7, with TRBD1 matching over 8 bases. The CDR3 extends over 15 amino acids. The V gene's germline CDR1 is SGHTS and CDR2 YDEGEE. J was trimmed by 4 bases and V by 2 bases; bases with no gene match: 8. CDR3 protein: CASSLMWDRNYEQYF. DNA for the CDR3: TGTGCCAGCAGCTTAATGTGGGACAGGAATTACGAGCAGTACTTC.

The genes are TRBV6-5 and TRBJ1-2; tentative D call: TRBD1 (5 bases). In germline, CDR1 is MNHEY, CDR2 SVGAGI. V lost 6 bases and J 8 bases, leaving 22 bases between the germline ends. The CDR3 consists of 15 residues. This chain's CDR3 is CASSPQEGLAGGYTF. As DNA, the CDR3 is TGTGCCAGCAGCCCCCAGGAGGGACTGGCCGGGGGCTACACCTTC.

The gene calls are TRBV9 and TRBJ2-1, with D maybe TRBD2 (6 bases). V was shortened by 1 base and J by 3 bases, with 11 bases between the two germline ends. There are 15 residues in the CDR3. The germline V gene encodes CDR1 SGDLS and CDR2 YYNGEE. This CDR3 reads CASSVRLVDYNEQFF. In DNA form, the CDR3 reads TGTGCCAGCAGCGTAAGACTAGTGGACTACAATGAGCAGTTCTTC.

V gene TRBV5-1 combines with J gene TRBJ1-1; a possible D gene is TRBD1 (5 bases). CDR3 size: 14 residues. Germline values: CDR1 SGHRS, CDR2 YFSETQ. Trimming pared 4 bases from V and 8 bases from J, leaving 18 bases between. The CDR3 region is CASSTRDSGSEAFF. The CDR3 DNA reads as TGCGCCAGCAGCACCCGGGACTCAGGGTCCGAAGCTTTCTTT.